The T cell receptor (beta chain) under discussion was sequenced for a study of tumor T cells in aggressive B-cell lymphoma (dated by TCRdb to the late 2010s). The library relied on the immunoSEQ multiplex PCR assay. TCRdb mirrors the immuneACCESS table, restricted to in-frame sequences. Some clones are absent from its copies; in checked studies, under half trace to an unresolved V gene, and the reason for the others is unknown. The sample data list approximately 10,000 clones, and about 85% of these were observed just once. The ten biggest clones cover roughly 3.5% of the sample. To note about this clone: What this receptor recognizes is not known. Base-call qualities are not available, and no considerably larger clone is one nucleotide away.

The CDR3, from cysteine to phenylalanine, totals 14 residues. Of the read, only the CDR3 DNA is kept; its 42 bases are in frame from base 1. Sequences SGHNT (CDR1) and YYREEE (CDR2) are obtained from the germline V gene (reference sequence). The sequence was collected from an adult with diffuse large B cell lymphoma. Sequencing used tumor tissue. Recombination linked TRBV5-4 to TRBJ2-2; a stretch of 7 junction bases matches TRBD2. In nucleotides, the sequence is TGTGCGACGAACGGACTAGGTCGAACGGGGGAGCTGTTTTTT. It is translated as CATNGLGRTGELFF.